The 10 T cell receptor beta chains below all came from one sample that was sequenced in a study of blood T cell repertoires in COVID-19. Data came from immunoSEQ multiplex PCR; TCRdb stores just in-frame clones and leaves some out. Among around 400,000 clones listed, approximately 91% were seen once. Source material: PBMCs or T cells enriched from blood (not recorded which). These receptors were obtained from a woman younger than 30 who had been exposed to COVID-19.

This clone was seen once. The CDR3 DNA reads TGCGCCAGCAGCCCGCCCCGGGGAGGCACAGATACGCAGTATTTT. It specifies CASSPPRGGTDTQYF. This chain uses TRBV5-1 with TRBJ2-3, with a tentative D call TRBD2 (5 bases). Germline V CDR1 and CDR2: SGHRS, YFSETQ. The V end was cut by 4 bases, the J end by 1 base, with 13 bases between. The CDR3 length is 15 residues.

The chain combines TRBV5-1 with TRBJ2-3; the match to TRBD2 covers 8 bases. CDR3 length: 16 amino acids. V lost 0 bases to trimming and J lost 1 base; unmatched junction nucleotides: 4. Germline V lookup: CDR1 SGHRS, CDR2 YFSETQ. CDR3 bases: TGCGCCAGCAGCTTGGGGGCGGGAGGTCGCACAGATACGCAGTATTTT. It yields the protein CASSLGAGGRTDTQYF.

The V and J genes are TRBV28 and TRBJ2-1, with 8 bases lining up with TRBD2. The J segment lost 6 bases and the V segment lost 2 bases, leaving 3 bases of the junction unmatched. CDR1 and CDR2 (germline): MDHEN, SYDVKM. The CDR3 has 14 residues. The CDR3 sequence is CASSLPGLVNEQFF. In nucleotides, the CDR3 is TGTGCCAGCAGTTTACCGGGACTAGTCAATGAGCAGTTCTTC.

V gene TRBV6-1 combines with J gene TRBJ2-7, with D possibly TRBD1 on 6 matching bases. The CDR3 length is 14 residues. V shed 3 bases and J shed 3 bases, with 12 bases lying between them. CDR1 and CDR2 (germline): MNHNS, SASEGT. The CDR3 here is CASSDPTGFYEQYF. The CDR3 nucleotides are TGTGCCAGCAGTGACCCGACAGGTTTCTACGAGCAGTACTTC.

The chain recombines TRBV24-1 with TRBJ2-7, with TRBD2 matching over 14 bases. CDR1 and CDR2 from the germline V gene are KGHDR and SFDVKD. Losses at the gene ends were 3 bases for V and 3 bases for J; bases not matched to a gene: 3. This CDR3 region has 16 residues. The CDR3 DNA is TGTGCCACCAGTGATGGCGGGACTAGCGGGAGCTACGAGCAGTACTTC. It codes for CATSDGGTSGSYEQYF.

The chain carries TRBV28 and TRBJ1-4, with TRBD1 matching over 8 bases. The CDR3 sequence is 15 residues long. Germline V gene data show CDR1 as MDHEN and CDR2 as SYDVKM. The ends lost 6 bases at V and 6 bases at J; junction bases unmatched: 9. The CDR3 loop is CASSLPGQADEKLFF. For the CDR3, the DNA is TGTGCCAGCAGCCTTCCGGGACAGGCGGATGAAAAACTGTTTTTT.

This chain uses TRBV5-5 with TRBJ2-5; 9 positions match TRBD1. This CDR3 has 15 residues. Germline-derived CDR1 and CDR2 are SGHKS and YYEKEE (reference sequence). The J segment lost 1 base and the V segment lost 3 bases, leaving 4 bases of the junction unmatched. The CDR3, as DNA: TGTGCCAGCAGCTCCCGGGACAGGGCCCAAGAGACCCAGTACTTC. It encodes CASSSRDRAQETQYF.

A note on this clone: In the same sample, other DNA sequences code for this CDR3. The CDR3 loop is CASSLPGAYEQYF. The CDR3 DNA reads TGTGCCAGCAGCCTCCCCGGGGCCTACGAGCAGTACTTC. The rearrangement links TRBV5-4 to TRBJ2-7; tentative D call: TRBD2 (5 bases). Trimming took off 4 bases at V and 2 bases at J, with 10 bases between the two ends. Germline CDR1 reads SGHNT; CDR2 reads YYREEE (reference sequence). The CDR3 contains 13 residues.

The chain couples TRBV29-1 to TRBJ1-1; no clear D gene. There are 11 residues in the CDR3. V was clipped by 3 bases and J by 5 bases, with 7 bases between them. Germline assignment: CDR1 SQVTM and CDR2 ANQGSEA. CDR3 DNA: TGCAGCGTTGAGGAGGAGACTGAAGCTTTCTTT. This encodes CSVEEETEAFF.

The rearrangement joins TRBV5-1 to TRBJ2-3; 10 bases are shared with TRBD2. The CDR3 length is 17 residues. Trimming took 0 bases from V and 2 from J; bases not matched to a gene: 6. Germline assignment: CDR1 SGHRS and CDR2 YFSETQ. For the CDR3, the DNA is TGCGCCAGCAGCTTGGGGCGGACTAGCGGACTCACAGATACGCAGTATTTT. Translation: CASSLGRTSGLTDTQYF.